Listed below are T cell receptor beta chains from one sample, sequenced in a study of blood T cell repertoires in COVID-19. Clones were sequenced by immunoSEQ multiplex PCR, and TCRdb holds only the in-frame ones, with some missing. The sample shows about 260,000 clones, approximately 92% of them seen only once. Sequencing was performed on peripheral blood. The receptors were gathered from a person aged 18-35 years with COVID-19, enrolled during active disease. The CDR3 runs from the conserved cysteine through the conserved F or W.

CDR3	V	length
CASSRRTQPQHF	TRBV28	12
CASSPGLAGGETQYF	TRBV14	15
CASSQVGSSGTPYEQYF	TRBV4-1	17
CATSDSGSGRQYNEQFF	TRBV24-1	17
CASSTLGINYGYTF	TRBV7-2	14
CASNTQGPNEKLFF	TRBV5-8	14
CASSQKGGGNTIYF	TRBV3-1/TRBV3-2	14
CASSAGLSTNEKLFF	TRBV7-2	15
CASSLDTGFGEKLFF	TRBV7-9	15
CASSLLDRGYSPLHF	TRBV2	15
CASRRRGTSGRWTDTQYF	TRBV28	18
CASSFGGSSDTQYF	TRBV27	14
CAGSDGGSLYEQYF	TRBV6-6	14
CASSTPTPRTEAFF	TRBV19	14
CASSGIRDGYTF	TRBV9	12
CASSYDRNYGYTF	TRBV6-5	13
CASSWTGDSNQPQHF	TRBV5-1	15
CASSYGSTGGYTF	TRBV6-5	13
CSVDLAGRGEQFF	TRBV29-1	13
CASRLAGSQETQYF	TRBV5-1	14
CATSDPGLAETSYNEQFF	TRBV24-1	18
CASSPSGRGLIQPQHF	TRBV28	16
CATSEPTGNTEAFF	TRBV24-1	14
CAISESGQGRSPLHF	TRBV10-3	15
CASSPWAGGLHEQYF	TRBV4-2	15
CASSEITGVEKKLFF	TRBV7-9	15
CSVEDRTLEQYF	TRBV29-1	12
CASNRGGFATNEKLFF	TRBV2	16
CASSLGAGGNTIYF	TRBV5-6	14
CASSLEGGELFF	TRBV7-3	12
CAWSDQRFGELFF	TRBV30	13
CSVTGQGNEKLFF	TRBV29-1	13
CASNSPVGGGRQETQYF	TRBV19	17